The present entry profiles one TCR beta chain with its context. How the authors handled the data: Scientists estimated how many nucleated cells there were by amplifying reference gene primers. Profiled with immunoSEQ multiplex PCR; TCRdb holds only in-frame clones, not every one. V and J calls and clone size are copied from that table; D and trimming were computed from the DNA. The sample lists fewer than 450,000 clones; 88% were seen once. This sample was taken from a study of blood T cell repertoires in COVID-19. This CDR3 has 14 amino acids. Trimming removed 10 bases from V and 0 bases from J, with 13 bases in between. Germline CDR1 reads ENHRY; CDR2 reads SYGVKD. Symptom resolution, clearance, or two negative PCRs marked the recovered donors of Cohort 3.

The sequencing input was PBMCs or T cells enriched from blood (not recorded which). The chain is built from TRBV10-3 and TRBJ1-5; tentatively, D is TRBD1 (5 bases). The clonotype originates from a woman aged 18-30 years who had recovered from COVID-19. CDR3 sequence (DNA): TGTGCCACCTCGGGGGGGAATAGCAATCAGCCCCAGCATTTT. Translated, it gives CATSGGNSNQPQHF.